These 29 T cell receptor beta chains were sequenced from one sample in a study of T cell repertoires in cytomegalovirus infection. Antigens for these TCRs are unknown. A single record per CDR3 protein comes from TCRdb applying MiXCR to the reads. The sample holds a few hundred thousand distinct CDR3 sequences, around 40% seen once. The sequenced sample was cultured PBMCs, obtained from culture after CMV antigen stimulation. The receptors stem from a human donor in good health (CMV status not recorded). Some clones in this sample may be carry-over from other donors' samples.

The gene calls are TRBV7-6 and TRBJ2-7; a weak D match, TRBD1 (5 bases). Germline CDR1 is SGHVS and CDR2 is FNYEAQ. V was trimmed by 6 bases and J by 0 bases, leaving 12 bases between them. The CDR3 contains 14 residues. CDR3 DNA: TGTGCCAGCAGTCCTTGGACATACTCCTACGAGCAGTACTTC. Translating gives CASSPWTYSYEQYF.

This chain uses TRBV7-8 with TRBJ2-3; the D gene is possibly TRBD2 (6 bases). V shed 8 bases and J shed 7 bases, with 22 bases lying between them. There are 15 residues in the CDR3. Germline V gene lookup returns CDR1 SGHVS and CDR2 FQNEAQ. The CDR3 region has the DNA TGTGCCAGCTCTAGCCTGTGGGGGAGGAGTAATACGCAGTATTTT. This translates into CASSSLWGRSNTQYF.

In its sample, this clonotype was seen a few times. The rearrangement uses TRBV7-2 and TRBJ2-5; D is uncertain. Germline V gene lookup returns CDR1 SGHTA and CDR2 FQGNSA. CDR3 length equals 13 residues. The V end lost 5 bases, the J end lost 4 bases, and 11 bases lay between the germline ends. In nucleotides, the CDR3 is TGTGCCAGCAGCCCCCCCCCTCTAGAGACCCAGTACTTC. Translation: CASSPPPLETQYF.

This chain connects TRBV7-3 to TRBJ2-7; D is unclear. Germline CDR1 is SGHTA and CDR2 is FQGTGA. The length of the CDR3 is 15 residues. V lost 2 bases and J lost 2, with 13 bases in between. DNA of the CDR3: TGTGCCAGCAGCTTAGGCGGAACGTCCCCCTACGAGCAGTACTTC. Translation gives CASSLGGTSPYEQYF.

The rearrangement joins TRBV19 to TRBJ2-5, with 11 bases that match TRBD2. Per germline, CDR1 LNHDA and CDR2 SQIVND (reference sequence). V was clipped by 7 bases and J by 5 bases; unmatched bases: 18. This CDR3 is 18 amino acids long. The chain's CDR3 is CASMDIAGGPSSVETQYF. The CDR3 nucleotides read TGTGCCAGTATGGATATAGCGGGAGGGCCGTCTAGTGTGGAGACCCAGTACTTC.

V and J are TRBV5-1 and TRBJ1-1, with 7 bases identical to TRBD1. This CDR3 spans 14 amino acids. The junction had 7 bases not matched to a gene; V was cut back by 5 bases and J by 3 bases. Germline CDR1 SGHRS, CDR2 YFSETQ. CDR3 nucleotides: TGCGCCAGCAGGCTGGGCACAGGGGACACTGAAGCTTTCTTT. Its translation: CASRLGTGDTEAFF. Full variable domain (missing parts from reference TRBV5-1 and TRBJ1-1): KAGVTQTPRYLIKTRGQQVTLSCSPISGHRSVSWYQQTPGQGLQFLFEYFSETQRNKGNFPGRFSGRQFSNSRSEMNVSTLELGDSALYLCASRLGTGDTEAFFGQGTRLTVV.

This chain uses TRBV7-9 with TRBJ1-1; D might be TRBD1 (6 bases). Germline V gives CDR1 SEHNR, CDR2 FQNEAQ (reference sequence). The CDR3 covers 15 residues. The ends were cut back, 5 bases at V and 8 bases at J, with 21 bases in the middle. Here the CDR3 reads CASSTTWSTGGEAFF. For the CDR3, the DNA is TGTGCCAGCAGCACTACATGGTCGACCGGGGGCGAAGCTTTCTTT.

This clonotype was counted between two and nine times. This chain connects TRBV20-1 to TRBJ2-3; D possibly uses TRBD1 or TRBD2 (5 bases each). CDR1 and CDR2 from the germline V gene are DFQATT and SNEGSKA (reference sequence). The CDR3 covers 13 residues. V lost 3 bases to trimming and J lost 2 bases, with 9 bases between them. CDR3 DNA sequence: TGCAGTGCTAGTGTGGGGACCACAGATACGCAGTATTTT. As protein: CSASVGTTDTQYF.

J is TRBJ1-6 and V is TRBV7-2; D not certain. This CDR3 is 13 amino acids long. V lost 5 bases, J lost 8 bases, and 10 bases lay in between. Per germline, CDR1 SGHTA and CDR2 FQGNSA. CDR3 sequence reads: CASSTRSDSPLHF. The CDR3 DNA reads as TGTGCCAGCAGCACCCGTAGTGATTCACCCCTCCACTTT.

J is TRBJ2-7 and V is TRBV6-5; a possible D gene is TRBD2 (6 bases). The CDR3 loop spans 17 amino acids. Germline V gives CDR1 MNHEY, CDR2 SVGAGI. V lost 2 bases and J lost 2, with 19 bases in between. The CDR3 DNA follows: TGTGCCAGCAGTTACGGGGAGACGGGAGAACGAACCTACGAGCAGTACTTC. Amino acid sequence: CASSYGETGERTYEQYF.

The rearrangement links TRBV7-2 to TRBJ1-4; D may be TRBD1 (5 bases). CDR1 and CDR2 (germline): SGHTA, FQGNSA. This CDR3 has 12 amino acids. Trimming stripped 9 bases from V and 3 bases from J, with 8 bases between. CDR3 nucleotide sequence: TGTGCCAGTGGGGGGGCTAATGAAAAACTGTTTTTT. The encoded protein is CASGGANEKLFF.

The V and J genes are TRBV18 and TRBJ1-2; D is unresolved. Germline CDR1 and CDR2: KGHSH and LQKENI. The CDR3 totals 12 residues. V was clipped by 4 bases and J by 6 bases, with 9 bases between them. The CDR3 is CASSRGRDGYTF. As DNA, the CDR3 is TGTGCCAGCTCACGCGGGAGGGATGGCTACACCTTC. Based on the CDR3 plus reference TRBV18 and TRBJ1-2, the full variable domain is NAGVMQNPRHLVRRRGQEARLRCSPMKGHSHVYWYRQLPEEGLKFMVYLQKENIIDESGMPKERFSAEFPKEGPSILRIQQVVRGDSAAYFCASSRGRDGYTFGSGTRLTVV.

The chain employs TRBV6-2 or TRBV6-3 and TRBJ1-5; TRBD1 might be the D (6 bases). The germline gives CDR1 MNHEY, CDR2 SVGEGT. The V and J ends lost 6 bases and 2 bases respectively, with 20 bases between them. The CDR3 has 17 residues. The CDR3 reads CASSRPSRGVGNQPQHF. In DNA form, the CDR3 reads TGTGCCAGCAGCCGACCTTCGAGGGGGGTAGGCAATCAGCCCCAGCATTTT.

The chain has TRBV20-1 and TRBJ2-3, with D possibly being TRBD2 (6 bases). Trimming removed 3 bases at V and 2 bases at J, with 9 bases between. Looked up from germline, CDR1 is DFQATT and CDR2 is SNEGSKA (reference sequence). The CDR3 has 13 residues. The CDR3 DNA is TGCAGTGCTAGTTGGGGGGACACAGATACGCAGTATTTT. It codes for CSASWGDTDTQYF.

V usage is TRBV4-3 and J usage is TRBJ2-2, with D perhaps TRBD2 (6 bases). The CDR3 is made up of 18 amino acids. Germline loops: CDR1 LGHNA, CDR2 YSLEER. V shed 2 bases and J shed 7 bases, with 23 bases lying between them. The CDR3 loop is CASSQQSGLGPLFGELFF. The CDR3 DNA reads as TGCGCCAGCAGCCAACAAAGCGGGCTAGGTCCTCTATTCGGGGAGCTGTTTTTT.

The CDR3 DNA follows: TGCGCCAGCAGGCCCCTCGGGACCACCGGGGAGCTGTTTTTT. As protein: CASRPLGTTGELFF. This rearrangement joins TRBV4-3 to TRBJ2-2, with D tentatively TRBD1 or TRBD2 (5 bases each). Trimming removed 6 bases from V and 4 bases from J, with 12 bases in between. CDR1 and CDR2 from the germline V gene are LGHNA and YSLEER. CDR3 length: 14 residues.

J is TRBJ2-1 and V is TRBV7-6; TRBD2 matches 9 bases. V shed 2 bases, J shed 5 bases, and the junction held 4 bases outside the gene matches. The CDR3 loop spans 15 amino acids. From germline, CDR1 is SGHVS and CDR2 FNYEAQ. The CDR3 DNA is TGTGCCAGCAGCTTACGGCGGGGGGGGGACAATGAGCAGTTCTTC. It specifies CASSLRRGGDNEQFF.

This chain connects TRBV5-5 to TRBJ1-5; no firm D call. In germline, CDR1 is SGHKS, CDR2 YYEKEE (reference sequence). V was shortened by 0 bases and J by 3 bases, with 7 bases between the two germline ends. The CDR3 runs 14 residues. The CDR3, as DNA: TGTGCCAGCAGCTTGGTACCTCCCAATCAGCCCCAGCATTTT. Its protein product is CASSLVPPNQPQHF.

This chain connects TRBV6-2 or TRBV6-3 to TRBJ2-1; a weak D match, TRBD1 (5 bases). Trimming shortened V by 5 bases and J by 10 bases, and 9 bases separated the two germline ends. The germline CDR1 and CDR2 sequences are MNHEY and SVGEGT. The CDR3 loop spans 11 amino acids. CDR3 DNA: TGTGCCAGCAGTACGGACATCGAGCAGTTCTTC. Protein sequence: CASSTDIEQFF.

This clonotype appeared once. The DNA of the CDR3 is TGTGCCTGGAGTGAGACGGCCTTCAAGCAGGTGACCCAGTACTTC. Residues: CAWSETAFKQVTQYF. This chain links TRBV30 with TRBJ2-5; no firm D call. CDR3 length: 15 residues. The V and J ends lost 1 base and 7 bases respectively, with 19 bases between them. Germline CDR1 reads GTSNPN; CDR2 reads SVGIG (reference sequence).

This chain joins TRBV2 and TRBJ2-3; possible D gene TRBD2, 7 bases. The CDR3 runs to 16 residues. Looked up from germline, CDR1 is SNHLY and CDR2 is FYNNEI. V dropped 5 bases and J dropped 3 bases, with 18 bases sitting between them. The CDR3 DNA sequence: TGTGCCAGCAGTCAAAGGGGGGGCCCGCGGACAGATACGCAGTATTTT. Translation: CASSQRGGPRTDTQYF.

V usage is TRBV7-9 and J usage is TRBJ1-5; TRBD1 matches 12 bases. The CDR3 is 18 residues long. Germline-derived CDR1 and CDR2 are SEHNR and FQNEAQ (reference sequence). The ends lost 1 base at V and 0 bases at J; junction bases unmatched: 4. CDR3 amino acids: CASSLGGTGGLSNQPQHF. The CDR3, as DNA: TGTGCCAGCAGCTTAGGTGGGACAGGGGGCCTTAGCAATCAGCCCCAGCATTTT. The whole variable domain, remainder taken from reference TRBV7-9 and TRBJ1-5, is DTGVSQNPRHKITKRGQNVTFRCDPISEHNRLYWYRQTLGQGPEFLTYFQNEAQLEKSRLLSDRFSAERPKGSFSTLEIQRTEQGDSAMYLCASSLGGTGGLSNQPQHFGDGTRLSIL.

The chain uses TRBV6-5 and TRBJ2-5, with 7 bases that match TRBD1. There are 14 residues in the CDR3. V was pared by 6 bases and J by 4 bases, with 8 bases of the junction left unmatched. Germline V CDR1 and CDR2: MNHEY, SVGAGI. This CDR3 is CASRLGQVGETQYF. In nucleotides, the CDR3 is TGTGCCAGCAGACTAGGACAGGTCGGAGAGACCCAGTACTTC.

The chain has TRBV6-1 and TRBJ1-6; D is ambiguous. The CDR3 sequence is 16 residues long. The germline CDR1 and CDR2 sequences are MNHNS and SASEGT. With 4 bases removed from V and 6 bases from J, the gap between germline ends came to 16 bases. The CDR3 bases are TGTGCCAGCAGTGTCGTTACATCCATCCCTAATTCACCCCTCCACTTT. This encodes CASSVVTSIPNSPLHF.

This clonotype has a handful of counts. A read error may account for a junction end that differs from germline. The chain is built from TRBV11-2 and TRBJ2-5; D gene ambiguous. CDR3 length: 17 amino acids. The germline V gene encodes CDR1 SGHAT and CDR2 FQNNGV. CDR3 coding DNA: TGTGCCAGCAGCTTAGATCCATTGGGGATAAACCAAAAGACCCAGTACTTC. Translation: CASSLDPLGINQKTQYF.

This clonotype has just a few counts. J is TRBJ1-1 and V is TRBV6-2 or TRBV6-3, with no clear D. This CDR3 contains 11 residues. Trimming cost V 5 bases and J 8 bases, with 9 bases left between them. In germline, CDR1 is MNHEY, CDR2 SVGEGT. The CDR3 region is CASSHLQEAFF. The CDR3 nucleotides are TGTGCCAGCAGTCACCTTCAGGAAGCTTTCTTT.

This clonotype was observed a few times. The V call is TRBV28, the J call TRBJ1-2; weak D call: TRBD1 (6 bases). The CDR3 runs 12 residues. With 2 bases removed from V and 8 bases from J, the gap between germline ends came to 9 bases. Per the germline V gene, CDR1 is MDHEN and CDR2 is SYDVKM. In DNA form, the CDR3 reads TGTGCCAGCAGTTTAACAGGGCGCGGCTACACCTTC. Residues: CASSLTGRGYTF.

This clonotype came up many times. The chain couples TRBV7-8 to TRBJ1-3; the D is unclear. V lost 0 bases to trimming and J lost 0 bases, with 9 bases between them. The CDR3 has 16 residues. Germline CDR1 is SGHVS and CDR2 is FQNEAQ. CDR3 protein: CASSLARLSSGNTIYF. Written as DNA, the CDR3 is TGTGCCAGCAGCTTAGCTCGTCTCTCCTCTGGAAACACCATATATTTT.

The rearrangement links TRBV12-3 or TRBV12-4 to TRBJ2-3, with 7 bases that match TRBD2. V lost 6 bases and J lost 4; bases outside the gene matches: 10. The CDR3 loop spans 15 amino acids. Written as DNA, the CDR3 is TGTGCCAGCAGCCCCGGAGCGGGACGGGCAGATACGCAGTATTTT. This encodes CASSPGAGRADTQYF.